The clone carrying this TCR beta chain came up a few times. Germline V gene lookup returns CDR1 SGDLS and CDR2 YYNGEE. The ends were cut back, 1 base at V and 1 base at J, with 11 bases in the middle. CDR3 size: 15 residues. Sample-barcoded 5' priming and a J-beta primer mix drove a second PCR of about 6 to 12 cycles. One entry per CDR3 protein, called by TCRdb with MiXCR from the 5' RACE reads. Here the sample spans approximately 780,000 distinct CDR3 sequences, 20% to 30% being singletons. The data were obtained in a study of blood T cells in healthy people across ages. These same data were also listed under a study on T cells of mothers and their children.

The sequencing input was blood. This chain connects TRBV9 to TRBJ2-5, with D hard to call. This TCR came from a boy under 18 in good health. The CDR3 DNA is TGTGCCAGCAGCGTAAGTCCGGCACGCCAAGAGACCCAGTACTTC. Its translation is CASSVSPARQETQYF.